This section outlines one T cell receptor (beta chain) sequence together with its context. The sample is drawn from a study of Graves' ophthalmopathy and Graves' hyperthyroidism. Overall study context: The blood sample was drawn at first diagnosis and before any treatment.

Amplified TCR beta CDR3 regions were obtained using RNA transcripts as template. Scientists carried out first-round RT-PCR using HTBI primers and then a second-round multiplex PCR. TCRdb processed the multiplex PCR reads anew with MiXCR; each CDR3 protein has one entry. The sample lists 200,000 to 300,000 distinct CDR3 sequences, roughly 50% seen once, with around 43% in the top ten. The source of this sequence is an adult man with Graves' ophthalmopathy. Sequenced input: peripheral blood.

The CDR3 loop is CASSLDQGRGYTF. The CDR3 DNA reads TGCGCCAGCAGCTTGGATCAGGGGAGAGGCTACACCTTC. This chain connects TRBV5-1 to TRBJ1-2; D may be TRBD1 (6 bases). Trimming cost V 0 bases and J 8 bases, with 11 bases left between them. Germline CDR1 is SGHRS and CDR2 is YFSETQ. The CDR3 is 13 residues long.